The following is a T cell receptor (beta chain) sequence with its context. This clonotype has a single count. No antigen is known for it. No base-level quality is on record; no much larger clone is a single base apart. A single read constitutes weak evidence. The data stem from a study of T cells in Graves' hyperthyroidism and ophthalmopathy (dated by TCRdb to about 2019). Study-wide context: A discovery cohort of about 95 patients, roughly 40 with Graves' ophthalmopathy and 55 to 60 with stable Graves' hyperthyroidism, was used to find distinguishing TCR V-J signatures. The 95 to 100 discovery patients were randomly split 7:3 into training and test sets. After blood sampling, hyperthyroidism patients were treated with methimazole at a starting dose of 30 mg daily, and ophthalmopathy patients were treated with high-dose intravenous methylprednisolone. The paper reports TCR Vbeta CDR3 sequencing of over 120 peripheral blood samples: around 45 ophthalmopathy, 70 to 85 hyperthyroidism and roughly 17 progressor patients. The study also compared thyroid tissue and blood T-cell repertoires from about six Graves' hyperthyroidism patients. An independent validation cohort of under 20 hyperthyroidism patients and 17 patients who later progressed to ophthalmopathy tested prospective prediction of ophthalmopathy.

Stable Graves' hyperthyroidism was defined as the absence of progression to ophthalmopathy over 18 months of follow-up. Hyperthyroidism patients were newly diagnosed, had a disease duration of under 2 months, and were aged 18 to 65 years. Patients with uncontrolled infections, other autoimmune diseases, pregnancy or lactation were excluded. Diagnoses were established on the basis of clinical symptoms, serum thyroxine and TRAb, thyroid ultrasound, and orbital computed tomography. Total RNA was extracted using Trizol reagent, and RNA quality was assessed on an Agilent 2100 Bioanalyzer. Points the paper makes about the study in general: Sample size was not statistically predetermined, and blinding of investigators to group allocation was not performed. In cross-validation, a model built on a 13 V-J signature told ophthalmopathy apart from stable hyperthyroidism with approximately 90% sensitivity and about 81% specificity, and in testing the same model reached 80%/75%. During validation, the model predicted progression to ophthalmopathy a median of approximately 6.5 months ahead of onset, with 70.59% sensitivity and less than 85% specificity. Blood samples also contained most of the expanded thyroid clonotypes (frequency above 0.001), which suggests that blood repertoires may reflect thyroid immune responses.

The TCR beta CDR3 regions were amplified from the RNA transcripts. For the first round of RT-PCR on the TCR CDR3, the HTBI primer set was used together with the Qiagen OneStep RT-PCR kit. The libraries were constructed in a second round of multiplex PCR and then size-selected and purified. Libraries were sequenced paired-end with 100 bp reads on an Illumina HiSeq2000. Concerning the study's data processing: Raw data were processed with SOAPnuke, discarding reads with adapters, uncalled bases, mean Phred below 15, or no exact constant-primer or identifier match. COPE v1.2.5 was used to merge high-quality paired reads, and clonotypes were defined as unique nucleotide sequences. MiTCR v1.1 was used to align clonotypes to the IMGT TRBV, TRBD and TRBJ reference segments. The analysis was restricted to V-J combinations with a frequency above 0.0001, which together covered about 99% of the repertoires. The TCS score was defined as F50 (clonal expansion) divided by E x V (chaos), with BLOSUM62-based TCRdist calculated between CDR3 peptides within each V-J. Welch's t-statistics and random forest reduced roughly 500 V-J features to 13, which were used in a naive Bayes classifier (R e1071). TCRdb redid the processing of the public reads, applying fastp at Q25 and MiXCR, and retained in-frame beta chains. Duplicate CDR3 protein sequences are folded into a single record with the most common DNA and genes. What appears here as the V and J calls and clone size reflects TCRdb's work, not the paper's. The sample records about 540,000 distinct CDR3 sequences, 40% to 55% of which are singletons. 8% to 8.5% of the sample lies in the top ten.

The sequence derives from a woman aged 18-35 years with Graves' hyperthyroidism. Donor details come from another sample of the same person, matched by shared clones. Sequences were obtained from peripheral blood or thyroid tissue (not recorded which).

The DNA sequence follows: TGTGCCACCAAGTTCGGTGGGATAGGCGACACCGGGGAGCTGTTTTTT. It codes for CATKFGGIGDTGELFF. Recombination linked TRBV15 to TRBJ2-2; the D gene cannot be named for sure. From cysteine to phenylalanine, the CDR3 is 16 amino acids long. Left in the record is the CDR3 DNA by itself, 48 bases read in frame from the first base. The germline V gene encodes CDR1 LNHNV and CDR2 YYDKDF (reference sequence). Trimming at the junction amounts to 7 bases on V and 3 bases on J, and the germline ends lie 18 bases apart.